One T cell receptor (beta chain) is described in this entry. Its antigen has not been determined. Base qualities are missing; no much larger clone stands one base away. The source of the sample is a study of T cell responses to AZD1222 COVID-19 vaccine (dated by TCRdb to the early 2020s). As for the study more broadly: TCR sequencing was performed for about 250 trial participants, of whom some 200 were given two doses of AZD1222 and around 25 were given two doses of MenACWY control vaccine. Trial participants were enrolled by age into subgroups of 18-55, 56-69 and 70-plus years, and around 140, 26 and 57 TCR-sequenced participants, respectively, were included in these subgroups. General conclusions and limits of the study: Conclusions about previously exposed vaccinees were limited because only six AZD1222 recipients were SARS-CoV-2 seropositive at baseline. Participants were mostly white British, with more females than males. The authors suggested clonal diversity may have been underestimated. After two AZD1222 doses, spike-specific TCR breadth and depth were significantly higher than at day 0 and than in MenACWY recipients. No day 14 peak-response samples were available, so repertoires were characterized only after the peak T cell response. The whole spike protein was spanned by vaccine-associated CD4 TCRs, and dominant responses were seen in regions 160-218 and 743-854. In the small 56-69-year group, the increase in depth fell short of significance, most likely because of low power. Reportedly, close to half of the unique spike-specific TCRs recognized epitopes lying outside the regions that are mutated in the B.1.351 and B.1.1.7 variants.

Per the publication, the time point label means: about 28 days (+/-7) after the second vaccine dose. AZD1222 recipients whose second dose came at about 4 weeks and those whose second dose came at about 12 weeks were combined into one group, since spike-specific TCR depth and breadth did not differ between the two schedules. The vaccinee samples were drawn from two UK trials, COV001 and COV002, one of which was a single-blind randomized controlled phase 2/3 trial testing AZD1222 (ChAdOx1 nCoV-19) in healthy adults. For TCRbeta chain sequencing, PBMC samples from trial participants were taken at day 0 and at day 28 after the second dose. The CDR3 runs 12 amino acids, cysteine and phenylalanine included. Left in the record is the CDR3 DNA by itself, 36 bases read in frame from the first base. A distance of 9 bases separates the germline ends of V and J, which lose 5 bases and 2 bases respectively. Sequences SQVTM (CDR1) and ANQGSEA (CDR2) are obtained from the germline V gene.

The CDR3 regions of human TCRbeta chains were subjected to immunosequencing. As for how the authors treated the data: Repertoire TCRs were checked for matches against a reference library of SARS-CoV-2-specific TCRs that had been generated using the MIRA antigen-specificity platform. Breadth was defined as the fraction of unique TCRs that were SARS-CoV-2-associated, and depth was defined as the fraction of total T cells that were SARS-CoV-2-associated. Each spike-specific TCR was assigned to its reactive spike region and to a CD4 or CD8 class using the MIRA data. Log10-transformed breadth and depth values were compared by one-way ANOVA with Sidak's multiple comparisons tests. TCRdb obtained this table from immuneACCESS and retained in-frame rearrangements with V and J assigned. These tables miss some clones; where compared with another copy, unresolved V genes account for less than half of the shortfall, and the remainder is unexplained. That table furnishes V, J and clone size, whereas the DNA furnished D and trimming. This sample holds tens of thousands of clones; approximately 88% were observed only once. About 25% of the sample rests with the top ten.

The chain uses TRBV29-1 and TRBJ1-2; confidence is insufficient to name the D gene. Sample: peripheral blood, taken 28 days after the second AZD1222 dose. The source is an adult who received the AZD1222 COVID-19 vaccine. The CDR3 region has the sequence CSVILGNYGYTF. The DNA is as follows: TGCAGCGTTATCCTTGGGAACTATGGCTACACCTTC.